The clone carrying this T cell receptor (beta chain) was detected a few times. The target antigen is unknown. Using its own MiXCR run on the 5' RACE reads, TCRdb lists one record per CDR3 protein. The sample includes 200,000 to 250,000 distinct CDR3 sequences, 6.5% of them seen just once. The sample belongs to a study of identical twins. General study points: Partial confounding of zero-insertion analyses by invariant MAIT and iNKT cells was possible. Clonotypes of the beta chain that were abundant in cord blood carried fewer insertions (memory repertoires showed none).

Germline values: CDR1 SGHAT, CDR2 FQDESV (reference sequence). The CDR3 covers 15 residues. Trimming removed 1 base from V and 6 bases from J, with 14 bases in between. This sample was shared with a second study, whose subject was T cells expressing NK-cell markers.

Sequencing input: CD8+ T cells sorted from blood. This sequence joins TRBV11-1 and TRBJ2-3; D perhaps matches TRBD2 (5 bases). The clonotype originates from a woman between 18 and 30 years old in good health. CDR3 amino acids: CASSLDARVKDTQYF. The CDR3 bases are TGTGCCAGCAGCTTAGACGCGAGGGTCAAGGATACGCAGTATTTT.